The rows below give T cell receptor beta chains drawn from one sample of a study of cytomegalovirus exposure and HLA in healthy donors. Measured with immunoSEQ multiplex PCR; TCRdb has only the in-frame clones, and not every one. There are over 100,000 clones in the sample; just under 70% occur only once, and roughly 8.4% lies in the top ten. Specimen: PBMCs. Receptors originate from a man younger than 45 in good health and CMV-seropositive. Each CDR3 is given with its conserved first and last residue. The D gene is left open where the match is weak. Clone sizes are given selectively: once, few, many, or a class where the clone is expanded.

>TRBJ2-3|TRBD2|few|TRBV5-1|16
CASSLKSSGGADTQYF
TGCGCCAGCAGCTTGAAGTCTAGCGGGGGGGCAGATACGCAGTATTTT
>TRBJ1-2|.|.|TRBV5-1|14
CASSVRAGSYGYTF
TGCGCCAGCAGCGTCCGCGCGGGGTCGTATGGCTACACCTTC
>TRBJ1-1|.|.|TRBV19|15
CASSKPSAGPTEAFF
TGTGCCAGTAGTAAACCCTCCGCAGGGCCCACTGAAGCTTTCTTT
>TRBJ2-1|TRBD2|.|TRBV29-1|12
CSVGLAGGQQFF
TGCAGCGTTGGACTAGCGGGAGGGCAGCAGTTCTTC
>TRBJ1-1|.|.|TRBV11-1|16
CASSPTGAGLNTEAFF
TGTGCCAGCAGCCCGACCGGAGCAGGGTTGAACACTGAAGCTTTCTTT
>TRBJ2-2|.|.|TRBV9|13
CASSVVSTGELFF
TGTGCCAGCAGCGTAGTGTCGACCGGGGAGCTGTTTTTT
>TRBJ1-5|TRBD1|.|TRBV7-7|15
CASNPTGARNQPQHF
TGTGCTAGCAACCCAACAGGGGCTCGCAATCAGCCCCAGCATTTT
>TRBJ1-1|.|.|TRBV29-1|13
CSVGQDQNTEAFF
TGCAGCGTTGGACAGGATCAGAACACTGAAGCTTTCTTT
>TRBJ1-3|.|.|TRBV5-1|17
CASSLSFGSSSGNTIYF
TGCGCCAGCAGCTTGAGTTTCGGATCTAGCTCTGGAAACACCATATATTTT
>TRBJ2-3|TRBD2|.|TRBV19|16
CASSFRLAGKINTQYF
TGTGCCAGTAGTTTTCGACTAGCGGGAAAAATAAATACGCAGTATTTT
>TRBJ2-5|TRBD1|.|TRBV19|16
CASSMGQGLGQETQYF
TGTGCCAGTAGTATGGGACAGGGGTTGGGGCAAGAGACCCAGTACTTC
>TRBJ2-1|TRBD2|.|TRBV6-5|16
CASSYLSGRGYNEQFF
TGTGCCAGCAGTTACCTTAGCGGGAGGGGTTACAATGAGCAGTTCTTC
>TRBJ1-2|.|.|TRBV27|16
CASSPQPGLHNYGYTF
TGTGCCAGCAGTCCCCAACCGGGACTGCATAACTATGGCTACACCTTC
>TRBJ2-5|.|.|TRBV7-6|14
CASSPYSGLETQYF
TGTGCCAGCAGCCCCTACTCGGGTTTAGAGACCCAGTACTTC
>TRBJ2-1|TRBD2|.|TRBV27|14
CASSLGGGWNEQFF
TGTGCCAGCAGTTTAGGGGGAGGGTGGAATGAGCAGTTCTTC
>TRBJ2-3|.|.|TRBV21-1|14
CADRGNRETDTQYF
TGTGCCGACCGAGGAAACAGGGAGACAGATACGCAGTATTTT
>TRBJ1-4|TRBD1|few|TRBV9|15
CASSVRTGDNEKLFF
TGTGCCAGCAGCGTACGGACAGGGGATAATGAAAAACTGTTTTTT
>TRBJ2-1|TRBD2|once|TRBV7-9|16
CASSPILAGHYNEQFF
TGTGCCAGCAGCCCTATACTAGCGGGACACTACAATGAGCAGTTCTTC
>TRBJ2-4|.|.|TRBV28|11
CASRLEGIQYF
TGTGCCAGCAGGCTGGAGGGCATTCAGTACTTC
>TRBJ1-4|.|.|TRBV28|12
CASSPPVEKLFF
TGTGCCAGCAGTCCCCCCGTTGAAAAACTGTTTTTT
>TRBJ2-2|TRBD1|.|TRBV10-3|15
CAINRQGPDTGELFF
TGTGCCATCAACCGACAGGGTCCCGACACCGGGGAGCTGTTTTTT
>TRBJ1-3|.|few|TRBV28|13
CASTGDSGNTIYF
TGTGCCAGCACTGGCGACAGCGGAAACACCATATATTTT
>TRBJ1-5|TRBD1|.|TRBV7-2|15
CASSPDRGRSQPQHF
TGTGCCAGCAGCCCGGACAGGGGGCGTAGTCAGCCCCAGCATTTT
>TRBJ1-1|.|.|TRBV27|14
CASSLRGGRTEAFF
TGTGCCAGCAGTTTACGGGGGGGTCGGACTGAAGCTTTCTTT
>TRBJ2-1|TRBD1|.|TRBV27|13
CASGRTGGNEQFF
TGTGCCAGCGGGAGGACAGGGGGCAATGAGCAGTTCTTC
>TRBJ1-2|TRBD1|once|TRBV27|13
CASSQQGWHGYTF
TGTGCCAGCAGTCAACAGGGGTGGCATGGCTACACCTTC
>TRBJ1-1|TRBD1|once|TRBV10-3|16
CAISDPQGARVTEAFF
TGTGCCATCAGTGATCCTCAGGGGGCTCGAGTGACTGAAGCTTTCTTT
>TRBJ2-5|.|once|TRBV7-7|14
CASSLVGEPGTQYF
TGTGCTAGCAGCCTAGTCGGGGAGCCAGGGACCCAGTACTTC
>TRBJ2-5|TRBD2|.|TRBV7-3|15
CASRLAGGPQETQYF
TGTGCCAGCAGGCTAGCGGGGGGACCGCAAGAGACCCAGTACTTC